Described below is a single TCR beta chain sequence and its context. The source of the sample is a study of OX40 agonist ivuxolimab in advanced cancers. From germline, CDR1 is MGHRA and CDR2 YSYEKL. The V end was cut by 1 base, the J end by 2 bases, with 10 bases between. The CDR3 consists of 15 residues. Sequencing was performed with immunoSEQ multiplex PCR; in TCRdb, only in-frame clones are kept and a portion is missing. The data show approximately 27,000 clones, over 60% seen once. The chain links TRBV4-1 to TRBJ2-3; the D gene is possibly TRBD2 (6 bases). Sequenced here: CD4+ or CD8+ T cells sorted from blood, sampled in a trial of the OX40 agonist ivuxolimab. The receptor was derived from an adult with an advanced solid tumor such as melanoma, head and neck, liver or kidney cancer. CDR3 coding DNA: TGCGCCAGCAGCCAAGTTGGAGGGCTCACAGATACGCAGTATTTT. Protein: CASSQVGGLTDTQYF.